This TCR beta chain is drawn from a study of T cells after yellow fever vaccination. Study-level information: Fractions of limited cellularity were prepared by means of SMART-Seq v4 Ultra Low Input.

The J segment lost 5 bases and the V segment lost 2 bases, leaving 2 bases of the junction unmatched. This CDR3 spans 13 amino acids. By frequency in the sample, this clonotype is medium-sized. MiXCR, applied by TCRdb to the 5' RACE reads, yields one record per CDR3 protein. The sample carries about 69,000 distinct CDR3 sequences, about 6% recorded once. The receptor was isolated from a young man who received the YFV17D yellow fever vaccine. This specimen was CD4+ T cells sorted from PBMCs, taken around 16 days after the first yellow fever vaccination. The gene calls are TRBV12-3 or TRBV12-4 and TRBJ1-1; 7 bases match TRBD1. The CDR3, as DNA: TGTGCCAGCAGTTTACCAGGGGGGACTGAAGCTTTCTTT. Encoded protein: CASSLPGGTEAFF.